This T cell receptor (beta chain) was profiled in a study of human T cells and chemical hapten exposure. Via MiXCR, TCRdb re-called the RACE reads, giving one row per CDR3 protein. This sample yields fewer than 150,000 distinct CDR3 sequences, of which 13% are seen a single time; around 3% belongs to the top ten. Stated time point: pre-sensitization, week 0. Treatment described: therapeutic diphenylcyclopropenone sensitization with weekly scalp DPC. Ahead of applying each patch test, blood was sampled. The study drew its donors from alopecia patients who were 18 to 70 years old and suitable for DPC. V lost 4 bases and J 1 base, leaving 7 bases between the germline ends. The CDR3 is 12 amino acids. Germline loops: CDR1 DFQATT, CDR2 SNEGSKA (reference sequence). Study-wide results and caveats: Relative to control repertoires, expanded TCRs gave rise to significantly more large CDR3 similarity clusters.

A note on this clonotype: The antigen remains undetermined.

V is TRBV20-1 and J is TRBJ2-5; D uncertain. This TCR derives from a young woman with alopecia areata. Some clones in this sample may be carry-over from other donors' samples. The sample was whole blood, taken in connection with sensitization to the hapten diphenylcyclopropenone (DPC). The CDR3 DNA sequence: TGCAGTGCTACAGCCTTCCAAGAGACCCAGTACTTC. Its translation is CSATAFQETQYF.